The present entry profiles one T cell receptor (beta chain) with its context. Per the germline V gene, CDR1 is MNHEY and CDR2 is SVGEGT. The CDR3 extends over 16 amino acids. V was shortened by 4 bases and J by 6 bases, with 20 bases between the two germline ends. Reverse transcription of about 0.5 to 1 ug RNA was carried out with random hexamers. TCRdb reprocessed the immunoSEQ multiplex PCR reads via MiXCR and lists one record per CDR3 protein. There are about 64,000 distinct CDR3 sequences in the sample; approximately 96% occur only once, and 0.5% to 0.7% lies in the top ten. The data stem from a study of CD8 T cells in Susac syndrome.

This chain connects TRBV6-2 or TRBV6-3 to TRBJ2-3; D is perhaps TRBD1 or TRBD2 (5 bases each). The source material was CD8+ T cells from PBMCs. The sequence was obtained from a human donor with multiple sclerosis. CDR3 in amino acids: CASSLRDGSVGDTQYF. The CDR3, as DNA: TGTGCCAGCAGTTTACGGGACGGTTCGGTGGGCGATACGCAGTATTTT.